Below, 2 T cell receptor beta chains from the same sample are listed, as sequenced in a study of cytotoxic CD8 clonotypes in ibrutinib-treated CLL. Sequencing was performed with immunoSEQ multiplex PCR; in TCRdb, only in-frame clones are kept and a portion is missing. In the table there are 200,000 or so clones, around 75% of which are singletons. The material sequenced was PBMCs, taken after 12 months of ibrutinib treatment. The source of these receptors is a human donor with chronic lymphocytic leukemia.

The genes are TRBV18 and TRBJ2-7; tentatively, D is TRBD1 (6 bases). The germline CDR1 and CDR2 sequences are KGHSH and LQKENI. The length of the CDR3 is 13 residues. V was shortened by 2 bases and J by 6 bases, with 11 bases between the two germline ends. DNA for the CDR3: TGTGCCAGCTCACCAGACCTGACAGGCGAGCAGTACTTC. It translates to CASSPDLTGEQYF.

The chain has TRBV30 and TRBJ2-2, with 8 bases aligning to TRBD1. Looked up from germline, CDR1 is GTSNPN and CDR2 is SVGIG (reference sequence). V lost 5 bases and J lost 6; bases outside the gene matches: 8. This CDR3 region has 14 residues. CDR3 residues: CAWGSQGAAGELFF. DNA for the CDR3: TGTGCCTGGGGGTCGCAGGGGGCCGCCGGGGAGCTGTTTTTT.